This TCR beta chain was observed in a study of cytomegalovirus exposure and HLA in healthy donors. Study summary: The same platform used for the roughly 650 first-cohort repertoires was also used for the 120 or so validation repertoires, as a later analysis reported. The study's findings and limits: Reports showed the classifier diagnosing cytomegalovirus status with high specificity and sensitivity.

Germline V CDR1 and CDR2: LNHNV, YYDKDF (reference sequence). With 1 base clipped from V and 1 base from J, the junction kept 2 bases outside the gene matches. The CDR3 consists of 15 residues. The data were produced by immunoSEQ multiplex PCR, yet TCRdb's version contains in-frame clones alone and is incomplete. The sample yields under 200,000 clones, 84% seen once. Turning to this clone: Antigen: not known.

The sequenced sample was PBMCs. This TCR was recovered from a man younger than 30 in good health and CMV-seropositive. The chain uses TRBV15 and TRBJ1-1; TRBD1 aligns across 8 bases. The CDR3 spells CATSRAGQGNTEAFF. CDR3 sequence (DNA): TGTGCCACCAGCAGAGCCGGACAGGGGAACACTGAAGCTTTCTTT.